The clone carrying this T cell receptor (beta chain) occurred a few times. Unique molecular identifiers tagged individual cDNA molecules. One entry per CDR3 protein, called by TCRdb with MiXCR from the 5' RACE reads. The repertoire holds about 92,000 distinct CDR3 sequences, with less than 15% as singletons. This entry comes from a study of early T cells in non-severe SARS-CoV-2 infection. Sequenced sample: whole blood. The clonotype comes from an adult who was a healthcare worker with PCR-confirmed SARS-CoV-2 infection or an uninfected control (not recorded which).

The CDR3 DNA reads as TGTGCCAGCAGCACAGGGTTCTCCTATAATTCACCCCTCCACTTT. It encodes CASSTGFSYNSPLHF. This chain connects TRBV28 to TRBJ1-6, with a possible D match to TRBD1 (6 bases). Per germline, CDR1 MDHEN and CDR2 SYDVKM. The CDR3 extends over 15 amino acids. The ends were cut back, 6 bases at V and 0 bases at J, with 9 bases in the middle.